Listed here is a single T cell receptor (beta chain). Its antigen is unknown. Germline DNA was also extracted, and blood RNA derived from unsorted whole blood. Among the patients, all had chronic HBV infection and none had been treated. Prior to surgery, approximately 4 milliliters of peripheral blood were drawn. TCR beta cDNA was prepared out of 500 ng total RNA by means of a constant-region primer. ARM-PCR, slightly modified, supplied the TCR beta libraries through three nested multiplex PCR rounds. Running roughly 10 cycles apiece, the first two PCR rounds relied on TRBV1-TRBV30 forward primers together with a C-beta reverse primer. MiXCR, run by TCRdb on the multiplex PCR reads, gives a single entry per CDR3 protein. The sample includes approximately 300,000 distinct CDR3 sequences, less than 75% of them seen just once. This sample was included in a study of tumor-infiltrating lymphocytes in primary liver carcinoma. Turning to the study itself: Through surgical resection, the patients' primary liver carcinoma was treated.

Whole-study results and caveats: Tumor-adjacent and tumor-blood pairs shared less of their repertoires than tumor region pairs shared.

This CDR3 has 14 residues. V shed 8 bases and J 7 bases; nucleotides not matched to a gene: 10. CDR1 is MDHEN, CDR2 SYDVKM, per germline. The receptor's source is a middle-aged man with primary liver carcinoma and hepatitis B virus infection. The chain joins TRBV28 to TRBJ2-2, with TRBD2 identical over 7 bases. The sample consisted of peripheral blood. The CDR3 bases are TGTGCCAGCTTCACCACGCCGGGGGGCGGGGAGCTGTTTTTT. It specifies CASFTTPGGGELFF.